These 12 T cell receptor beta chains came from one sample sequenced in a study of blood T cell repertoires in COVID-19. Assay used: immunoSEQ multiplex PCR; TCRdb lists only in-frame clones, some missing. The table shows about 320,000 clones, with nearly 90% occurring only once. What was sequenced was peripheral blood. The receptor source for this set is a woman aged 30 to 39 with COVID-19, enrolled during active disease.

This clone was seen a handful of times. The V gene is TRBV2, the J gene TRBJ2-1; 7 bases align to TRBD2. CDR1 and CDR2 from the germline V gene are SNHLY and FYNNEI. This CDR3 region has 12 residues. V lost 9 bases and J lost 9; bases outside the gene matches: 8. CDR3 nucleotide sequence: TGTGCCAGTGGGGGGAGGGAGGGTGAGCAGTTCTTC. This translates into CASGGREGEQFF. The full variable domain, in which reference TRBV2 and TRBJ2-1 provide the parts outside the CDR3, is EPEVTQTPSHQVTQMGQEVILRCVPISNHLYFYWYRQILGQKVEFLVSFYNNEISEKSEIFDDQFSVERPDGSNFTLKIRSTKLEDSAMYFCASGGREGEQFFGPGTRLTVL.

This clone was seen a handful of times. The J gene is TRBJ1-2, the V gene TRBV2; a weak D match, TRBD1 (5 bases). The V gene's germline CDR1 is SNHLY and CDR2 FYNNEI. There are 17 residues in the CDR3. The ends were cut back, 2 bases at V and 2 bases at J, with 18 bases in the middle. The CDR3 loop is CASSEWADSNVNYGYTF. CDR3 DNA: TGTGCCAGCAGTGAATGGGCTGACAGTAATGTAAACTATGGCTACACCTTC.

In this sample, this clone turned up a few times. The chain links TRBV27 to TRBJ2-3, with 8 bases that match TRBD2. CDR3 length: 14 amino acids. The germline V gene encodes CDR1 MNHEY and CDR2 SMNVEV (reference sequence). The V gene end was trimmed by 4 bases and the J gene end by 6 bases; junction bases not matched to a gene: 6. Here the CDR3 reads CASSSSSGWDTQYF. In DNA, the CDR3 is TGTGCCAGCAGTTCCTCTAGCGGGTGGGATACGCAGTATTTT.

V is TRBV7-6 and J is TRBJ2-7, with 10 bases lining up with TRBD1. With 5 bases clipped from V and 1 base from J, the junction kept 5 bases outside the gene matches. This CDR3 is 15 amino acids long. CDR1 and CDR2 (germline): SGHVS, FNYEAQ. The CDR3 DNA is TGTGCCAGCAGCAGAGGACAGGGGGGATCCTACGAGCAGTACTTC. This codes for CASSRGQGGSYEQYF.

The chain uses TRBV2 and TRBJ1-6; D remains ambiguous. This CDR3 contains 15 residues. Deletions cut 4 bases from V and 0 bases from J, with 7 bases between. Germline V gene sequence: CDR1 SNHLY, CDR2 FYNNEI. CDR3 amino acids: CASSAESSYNSPLHF. CDR3 nucleotide sequence: TGTGCCAGCAGTGCCGAGAGCTCCTATAATTCACCCCTCCACTTT.

J is TRBJ2-7 and V is TRBV7-7; 9 nucleotides match TRBD1. Germline loops: CDR1 SSHAT, CDR2 FNYEAQ (reference sequence). The CDR3 spans 15 residues. The ends lost 5 bases at V and 3 bases at J; junction bases unmatched: 8. The CDR3 coding sequence is TGTGCCAGCAGCCGGGGACAGGGACTTCTCTACGAGCAGTACTTC. The encoded protein is CASSRGQGLLYEQYF.

This clone was recorded once. The chain has TRBV21-1 and TRBJ2-7; TRBD1 was called by the table and not checked on the DNA. TRBV21-1 is reported as a pseudogene. The CDR3 runs to 18 residues. The CDR3 region is CASSTRSRQGRGLYEQYF. Written as DNA, the CDR3 is TGTGCCAGCAGCACCCGGTCCCGACAGGGTAGGGGGCTCTACGAGCAGTACTTC.

For the CDR3, the DNA is TGTGCCAGCTCACCGATCCGCCAGGGGCCCAACACTGAAGCTTTCTTT. This gives the protein CASSPIRQGPNTEAFF. This chain connects TRBV18 to TRBJ1-1, with D tentatively TRBD1 (6 bases). The germline V and J ends were trimmed by 3 bases and 2 bases, with 16 bases remaining between them. This CDR3 contains 16 residues. The germline CDR1 and CDR2 sequences are KGHSH and LQKENI.

A single count supports this clone. V is TRBV5-1 and J is TRBJ2-5, with TRBD2 identical over 13 bases. This CDR3 has 19 residues. Germline loops: CDR1 SGHRS, CDR2 YFSETQ. With 3 bases clipped from V and 5 bases from J, the junction kept 16 bases outside the gene matches. The CDR3 nucleotides read TGCGCCAGCAGCTCGGGACTAGCGGGGCTACTATCGGGGACGGAGACCCAGTACTTC. Amino acid sequence: CASSSGLAGLLSGTETQYF.

This chain connects TRBV10-2 to TRBJ2-1, with TRBD1 matching over 9 bases. Trimming took 3 bases from V and 4 from J; bases not matched to a gene: 7. This CDR3 is 16 amino acids long. Germline lookup yields CDR1 WSHSY and CDR2 SAAADI. In nucleotides, the CDR3 is TGCGCCAGCAGTGACTCCGGGACAGGGTTTTACAATGAGCAGTTCTTC. Its translation: CASSDSGTGFYNEQFF.

CDR3 DNA: TGCAGCGTTGTGGGACCGGGGGACTTGACCGGGGAGCTGTTTTTT. Translating it yields CSVVGPGDLTGELFF. The chain recombines TRBV29-1 with TRBJ2-2, with D maybe TRBD2 (6 bases). V lost 4 bases and J lost 5, with 17 bases in between. The germline CDR1 and CDR2 sequences are SQVTM and ANQGSEA. The CDR3 runs to 15 residues.

The chain links TRBV7-9 to TRBJ2-5, with 8 bases aligning to TRBD1. The germline gives CDR1 SEHNR, CDR2 FQNEAQ (reference sequence). V lost 3 bases to trimming and J lost 7 bases; unmatched junction nucleotides: 13. This CDR3 has 16 amino acids. The CDR3 DNA reads TGTGCCAGCAGCTTGACCGGACAGGGCGCGAGAGTGACCCAGTACTTC. This gives the protein CASSLTGQGARVTQYF. The variable domain in full, with the rest retrieved from reference TRBV7-9 and TRBJ2-5, is DTGVSQNPRHKITKRGQNVTFRCDPISEHNRLYWYRQTLGQGPEFLTYFQNEAQLEKSRLLSDRFSAERPKGSFSTLEIQRTEQGDSAMYLCASSLTGQGARVTQYFGPGTRLLVL.